These 32 T cell receptor beta chains share one sample of origin, sequenced in a study of blood T cell repertoires in COVID-19. Generated by immunoSEQ multiplex PCR, the TCRdb table keeps only in-frame clones and is missing some. Among about 200,000 clones, over 75% were seen once, and the ten largest hold more than 2%. Source material: peripheral blood. The receptors derive from a woman in her 70s with COVID-19, enrolled during active disease.

The chain combines TRBV7-2 with TRBJ1-2; 7 nucleotides align to TRBD1. Germline-derived CDR1 and CDR2 are SGHTA and FQGNSA. The CDR3 is 16 residues long. Trimming cost V 5 bases and J 5 bases; bases outside gene matches: 14. CDR3 sequence reads: CASSRFLRDRDYGYTF. In DNA, the CDR3 is TGTGCCAGCAGCCGCTTCCTCCGGGACAGAGATTATGGCTACACCTTC.

This clone has a single count. The chain couples TRBV4-3 to TRBJ1-2; TRBD1 aligns across 7 bases. Germline lookup yields CDR1 LGHNA and CDR2 YSLEER. This CDR3 has 14 residues. V lost 0 bases and J lost 6; bases outside the gene matches: 4. For the CDR3, the DNA is TGCGCCAGCAGCCAAGAGACAGGGTATAATGGCTACACCTTC. The encoded protein is CASSQETGYNGYTF.

DNA for the CDR3: TGTGCCGGAACTGGGGCTAGCGGATACAATGAGCAGTTCTTC. This sequence encodes CAGTGASGYNEQFF. The chain is built from TRBV30 and TRBJ2-1; 7 positions match TRBD2. The CDR3 covers 14 residues. Germline CDR1 is GTSNPN and CDR2 is SVGIG (reference sequence). V lost 8 bases to trimming and J lost 4 bases; unmatched junction nucleotides: 11.

The rearrangement links TRBV2 to TRBJ1-2, with 8 bases aligning to TRBD1. The germline gives CDR1 SNHLY, CDR2 FYNNEI. The CDR3 sequence is 13 residues long. After removal of 3 bases from V and 8 bases from J, the junction contained 5 bases not matched to a gene. CDR3 residues: CASSEQGALGYTF. The CDR3 bases are TGTGCCAGCAGTGAGCAGGGGGCGTTGGGCTACACCTTC.

With regard to this clone: Relative to the germline gene, one junction end is altered; a read error may explain this. The V gene is TRBV7-8, the J gene TRBJ2-7; 8 bases line up with TRBD2. Germline V gene data show CDR1 as SGHVS and CDR2 as FQNEAQ. CDR3 length: 13 residues. CDR3 residues: CASSLDSSGAGDF. CDR3 coding DNA: TGTGCCAGCAGCTTAGATTCTTCGGGAGCGGGGGACTTC.

V and J are TRBV9 and TRBJ2-7; 9 positions agree with TRBD1. Germline V gene lookup returns CDR1 SGDLS and CDR2 YYNGEE. The length of the CDR3 is 15 residues. J was trimmed by 5 bases and V by 3 bases; bases with no gene match: 9. The CDR3 coding sequence is TGTGCCAGCAGCGCCTCGGGACAGGGAAGCAACGAGCAGTACTTC. It encodes CASSASGQGSNEQYF. Full variable domain (rest looked up from reference TRBV9 and TRBJ2-7): DSGVTQTPKHLITATGQRVTLRCSPRSGDLSVYWYQQSLDQGLQFLIQYYNGEERAKGNILERFSAQQFPDLHSELNLSSLELGDSALYFCASSASGQGSNEQYFGPGTRLTVT.

This chain connects TRBV19 to TRBJ1-1; 8 nucleotides agree with TRBD1. The germline V gene has CDR1 LNHDA and CDR2 SQIVND (reference sequence). The CDR3 sequence is 16 residues long. The V and J ends lost 4 bases and 10 bases, in that order; junction bases with no gene match: 17. The CDR3 loop reads CASSKAGRTGLTVAFF. As DNA, the CDR3 is TGTGCCAGTAGTAAGGCCGGCAGGACAGGGCTAACCGTAGCTTTCTTT.

The rearrangement joins TRBV4-3 to TRBJ2-1; D is undetermined. CDR1 and CDR2 (germline): LGHNA, YSLEER. The ends were cut back, 0 bases at V and 10 bases at J, with 13 bases in the middle. This CDR3 comprises 14 residues. CDR3 region: CASSQDLQRMEQFF. CDR3 DNA: TGCGCCAGCAGCCAAGATCTGCAGCGAATGGAGCAGTTCTTC.

This clone was seen a single time. The rearrangement joins TRBV7-2 to TRBJ2-7; 12 positions agree with TRBD1. CDR1 SGHTA and CDR2 FQGNSA come from the germline V gene. V shed 5 bases, J shed 7 bases, and the junction held 15 bases outside the gene matches. The CDR3 runs 17 residues. The DNA for the CDR3 is TGTGCCAGCAGCCCTCAGCCCCCGGGACAGGGGGCGGGGGAGCAGTACTTC. The encoded protein is CASSPQPPGQGAGEQYF.

V usage is TRBV6-1 and J usage is TRBJ1-1; D unclear. V dropped 3 bases and J dropped 7 bases, with 9 bases sitting between them. Looked up from germline, CDR1 is MNHNS and CDR2 is SASEGT. The CDR3 length is 12 residues. CDR3 DNA: TGTGCCAGCAGTGATCCGGGGAGTGAAGCTTTCTTT. Translating it yields CASSDPGSEAFF.

V gene TRBV5-1 combines with J gene TRBJ2-7, with 12 bases fitting TRBD1. The CDR3 is 15 amino acids. Trimming took 2 bases from V and 7 from J; bases not matched to a gene: 7. The V gene's germline CDR1 is SGHRS and CDR2 YFSETQ. CDR3 sequence reads: CASSLTGTGGEEQYF. The CDR3 DNA reads as TGCGCCAGCAGCTTAACCGGGACAGGGGGCGAAGAGCAGTACTTC.

V and J are TRBV4-1 and TRBJ1-1, with 8 bases lining up with TRBD1. This CDR3 spans 18 amino acids. The V and J ends lost 4 bases and 1 base, in that order; junction bases with no gene match: 14. Germline assignment: CDR1 MGHRA and CDR2 YSYEKL. The CDR3 loop is CASSPGGARGRANTEAFF. The CDR3 DNA reads TGCGCCAGCAGCCCCGGGGGTGCCAGGGGGCGTGCGAACACTGAAGCTTTCTTT.

The rearrangement joins TRBV4-2 to TRBJ2-2; 13 nucleotides align to TRBD2. Germline V gene lookup returns CDR1 LGHNA and CDR2 YNFKEQ. This CDR3 has 17 residues. After removal of 6 bases from V and 5 bases from J, the junction contained 9 bases not matched to a gene. CDR3 bases: TGTGCCAGCAGGTTTTTCGCGACTAGCGGGAGGACCGGGGAGCTGTTTTTT. Residues: CASRFFATSGRTGELFF.

The rearrangement uses TRBV6-6 and TRBJ2-5; the D gene is possibly TRBD2 (5 bases). Germline V CDR1 and CDR2: MNHNY, SVGAGI (reference sequence). V shed 2 bases and J shed 3 bases, with 10 bases lying between them. The CDR3 length is 14 residues. CDR3 coding DNA: TGTGCCAGCAGTTACCCGACTAATGAAGAGACCCAGTACTTC. This translates into CASSYPTNEETQYF.

This chain uses TRBV6-2 or TRBV6-3 with TRBJ1-1; possible D gene TRBD1, 5 bases. The CDR3 sequence is 14 residues long. The V gene's germline CDR1 is MNHEY and CDR2 SVGEGT. Trimming removed 4 bases at V and 1 base at J, with 10 bases between. The CDR3 here is CASSWSTGNTEAFF. CDR3 bases: TGTGCCAGCAGTTGGTCTACAGGGAACACTGAAGCTTTCTTT.

The chain has TRBV7-2 and TRBJ1-5; D uncertain. The CDR3 spans 16 residues. Looked up from germline, CDR1 is SGHTA and CDR2 is FQGNSA. V lost 6 bases, J lost 2 bases, and 17 bases lay in between. The CDR3 nucleotides read TGTGCCAGCAGATGGGAGGGAGGACGATGCAATCAGCCCCAGCATTTT. It yields the protein CASRWEGGRCNQPQHF.

The chain combines TRBV5-1 with TRBJ2-1, with 8 bases fitting TRBD2. The CDR3 extends over 15 amino acids. Germline assignment: CDR1 SGHRS and CDR2 YFSETQ. With V trimmed by 0 bases and J by 4 bases, 3 bases remained unmatched. Here the CDR3 reads CASSLAGTSYNEQFF. DNA for the CDR3: TGCGCCAGCAGCTTGGCCGGGACTAGTTACAATGAGCAGTTCTTC. Combining the CDR3 with reference TRBV5-1 and TRBJ2-1 gives the whole variable domain KAGVTQTPRYLIKTRGQQVTLSCSPISGHRSVSWYQQTPGQGLQFLFEYFSETQRNKGNFPGRFSGRQFSNSRSEMNVSTLELGDSALYLCASSLAGTSYNEQFFGPGTRLTVL.

The J gene is TRBJ1-2, the V gene TRBV3-1 (or the pseudogene TRBV3-2); 9 nucleotides match TRBD1. CDR3 length equals 16 residues. CDR1 is LGHDT and CDR2 is YNNKEL in the germline V gene (reference sequence). The J segment lost 6 bases and the V segment lost 4 bases, leaving 12 bases of the junction unmatched. The CDR3 region is CASSPRDRDRAHGYTF. The CDR3 region has the DNA TGTGCCAGCAGCCCACGTGACCGGGACAGGGCCCATGGCTACACCTTC.

The chain has TRBV5-1 and TRBJ1-1; 10 positions match TRBD1. Germline V CDR1 and CDR2: SGHRS, YFSETQ. The CDR3 contains 13 residues. The junction had 0 bases not matched to a gene; V was cut back by 7 bases and J by 0 bases. The CDR3 DNA reads TGCGCCAGCGGGACAGGGGTGAACACTGAAGCTTTCTTT. Its translation is CASGTGVNTEAFF.

The J gene is TRBJ2-1, the V gene TRBV11-2; maybe TRBD2 (6 bases). The CDR3 contains 13 residues. Germline values: CDR1 SGHAT, CDR2 FQNNGV. The V and J ends lost 3 bases and 6 bases respectively, with 9 bases between them. CDR3 nucleotides: TGTGCCAGCAGCTTGCGGGACCCCAATGAGCAGTTCTTC. Translating gives CASSLRDPNEQFF.

The chain recombines TRBV6-2 or TRBV6-3 with TRBJ2-3, with D perhaps TRBD1 (5 bases). The germline CDR1 and CDR2 sequences are MNHEY and SVGEGT. The CDR3 has 16 residues. Trimming shortened V by 2 bases and J by 2 bases, and 14 bases separated the two germline ends. This CDR3 reads CASSYGRGTLTDTQYF. Written as DNA, the CDR3 is TGTGCCAGCAGTTACGGTAGGGGAACTCTCACAGATACGCAGTATTTT.

V usage is TRBV6-5 and J usage is TRBJ2-5; 7 bases agree with TRBD1. The CDR3 runs to 15 residues. V lost 7 bases and J lost 5; bases outside the gene matches: 13. The V gene's germline CDR1 is MNHEY and CDR2 SVGAGI. CDR3 DNA sequence: TGTGCCAGCACCTCACCATTAGGGGGCCAGGAGACCCAGTACTTC. It yields the protein CASTSPLGGQETQYF.

The genes are TRBV9 and TRBJ1-1, with D tentatively TRBD1 (5 bases). V was clipped by 0 bases and J by 6 bases, with 9 bases between them. Germline V gives CDR1 SGDLS, CDR2 YYNGEE. The CDR3 is made up of 13 amino acids. The CDR3 DNA is TGTGCCAGCAGCGTAGGGGGCGAGTCTGAAGCTTTCTTT. This encodes CASSVGGESEAFF.

The genes are TRBV27 and TRBJ1-6; TRBD1 aligns across 8 bases. There are 15 residues in the CDR3. Germline CDR1 reads MNHEY; CDR2 reads SMNVEV (reference sequence). The V segment lost 4 bases and the J segment 7 bases; nucleotides outside the gene matches: 6. This CDR3 is CASSSAGTGNSPLHF. CDR3 sequence (DNA): TGTGCCAGCAGTTCGGCCGGGACAGGAAATTCACCCCTCCACTTT.

CDR3 residues: CASSQDRYRGDTQYF. In DNA form, the CDR3 reads TGTGCCAGCAGCCAAGATCGGTACAGGGGTGATACGCAGTATTTT. The V gene is TRBV14, the J gene TRBJ2-3; 7 bases are a match to TRBD1. J gave up 6 bases and V 0 bases, and 6 bases lay outside the gene matches. Germline loops: CDR1 SGHDN, CDR2 FVKESK. CDR3 length: 15 residues.

The chain joins TRBV13 to TRBJ2-5; 10 bases are shared with TRBD2. The CDR3 is 15 residues long. Per the germline V gene, CDR1 is PRHDT and CDR2 is FYEKMQ (reference sequence). V dropped 5 bases and J dropped 4; count of bases not matched to a gene: 7. The CDR3 protein is CASSRSGGAGETQYF. Here the CDR3 DNA reads TGTGCCAGCAGCCGAAGCGGGGGGGCCGGAGAGACCCAGTACTTC.

V is TRBV12-2 and J is TRBJ1-1; TRBD1 is the table's D call, not checked against the DNA. TRBV12-2 is assigned pseudogene status. The CDR3 spans 19 residues. The CDR3 sequence: CASRFPRDRGPSMNTEAFF. CDR3 bases: TGTGCAAGTCGCTTCCCACGGGACAGGGGCCCCTCTATGAACACTGAAGCTTTCTTT.

This clone came up a few times. The chain combines TRBV19 with TRBJ2-7; the D gene is possibly TRBD2 (6 bases). CDR1 is LNHDA and CDR2 is SQIVND in the germline V gene (reference sequence). This CDR3 region has 15 residues. Trimming left V 5 bases short and J 1 base short, with 15 bases between. CDR3 in amino acids: CASSASGRGSYEQYF. The DNA of the CDR3 is TGTGCCAGTAGTGCCTCTGGCCGGGGGTCCTACGAGCAGTACTTC.

The J gene is TRBJ1-1, the V gene TRBV27; D call uncertain. Germline V gives CDR1 MNHEY, CDR2 SMNVEV (reference sequence). CDR3 length: 15 amino acids. Trimming cost V 5 bases and J 0 bases, with 13 bases left between them. The CDR3: CASSPYRAMNTEAFF. CDR3 sequence (DNA): TGTGCCAGCAGTCCGTACAGAGCTATGAACACTGAAGCTTTCTTT.

The chain carries TRBV5-5 and TRBJ2-3, with a possible D match to TRBD2 (5 bases). CDR1 is SGHKS, CDR2 YYEKEE, per germline (reference sequence). CDR3 length: 14 residues. The V end was cut by 1 base, the J end by 5 bases, with 11 bases between. The CDR3 is CASSLNRRGDTQYF. For the CDR3, the DNA is TGTGCCAGCAGCTTGAACCGACGGGGAGATACGCAGTATTTT.

The chain joins TRBV28 to TRBJ1-1; D is possibly TRBD1 (5 bases). The CDR3 is made up of 14 amino acids. Trimming removed 10 bases from V and 5 bases from J, with 20 bases in between. Germline V gives CDR1 MDHEN, CDR2 SYDVKM. The CDR3 bases are TGTGCCATCACGCTGGACGGCGGGGGGACTGAAGCTTTCTTT. Translating it yields CAITLDGGGTEAFF.

The chain uses TRBV19 and TRBJ1-2; 7 bases are shared with TRBD1. Per germline, CDR1 LNHDA and CDR2 SQIVND (reference sequence). With 3 bases clipped from V and 4 bases from J, the junction kept 11 bases outside the gene matches. The CDR3 contains 16 residues. CDR3 amino acids: CASSIGGQPTIYGYTF. In nucleotides, the CDR3 is TGTGCCAGTAGTATCGGGGGACAGCCAACGATCTATGGCTACACCTTC. Full variable domain (remainder filled in from reference TRBV19 and TRBJ1-2): DGGITQSPKYLFRKEGQNVTLSCEQNLNHDAMYWYRQDPGQGLRLIYYSQIVNDFQKGDIAEGYSVSREKKESFPLTVTSAQKNPTAFYLCASSIGGQPTIYGYTFGSGTRLTVV.